This T cell receptor (beta chain) came from a study of blood T cell repertoires in COVID-19. Assay: immunoSEQ multiplex PCR; the TCRdb copy retains only in-frame clones and omits some. Seen here are 150,000 to 200,000 clones, more than 75% observed once, and the top ten hold roughly 3.9%. This clonotype was obtained from a man between 18 and 35 years old with active or convalescent COVID-19. Sequencing was performed on peripheral blood.

The CDR3 nucleotides are TGTGCCAGCACGTACAGAAACACTGAAGCTTTCTTT. Its protein product is CASTYRNTEAFF. V gene TRBV6-5 combines with J gene TRBJ1-1; no reliable D call. CDR1 and CDR2 (germline): MNHEY, SVGAGI. V was cut by 7 bases and J by 2 bases, with 8 bases left in between. This CDR3 spans 12 amino acids.